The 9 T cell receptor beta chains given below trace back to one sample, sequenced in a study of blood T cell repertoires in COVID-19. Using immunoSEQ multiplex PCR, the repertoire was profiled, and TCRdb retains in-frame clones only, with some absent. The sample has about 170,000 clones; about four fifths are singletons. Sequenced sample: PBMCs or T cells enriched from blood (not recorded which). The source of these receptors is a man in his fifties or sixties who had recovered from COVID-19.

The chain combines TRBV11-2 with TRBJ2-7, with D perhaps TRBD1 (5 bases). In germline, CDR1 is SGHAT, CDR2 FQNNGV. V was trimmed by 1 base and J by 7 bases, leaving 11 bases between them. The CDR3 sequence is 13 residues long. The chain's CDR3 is CASSLGGPREQYF. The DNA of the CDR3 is TGTGCCAGCAGCTTAGGGGGCCCTAGGGAGCAGTACTTC. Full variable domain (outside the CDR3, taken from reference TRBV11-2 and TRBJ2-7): EAGVAQSPRYKIIEKRQSVAFWCNPISGHATLYWYQQILGQGPKLLIQFQNNGVVDDSQLPKDRFSAERLKGVDSTLKIQPAKLEDSAVYLCASSLGGPREQYFGPGTRLTVT.

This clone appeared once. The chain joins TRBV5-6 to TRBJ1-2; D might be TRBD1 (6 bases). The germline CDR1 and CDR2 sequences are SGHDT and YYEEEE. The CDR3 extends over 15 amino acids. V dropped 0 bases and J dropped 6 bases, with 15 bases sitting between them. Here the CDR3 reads CASSLAQGLANGYTF. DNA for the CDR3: TGTGCCAGCAGCTTGGCGCAGGGGCTTGCTAATGGCTACACCTTC.

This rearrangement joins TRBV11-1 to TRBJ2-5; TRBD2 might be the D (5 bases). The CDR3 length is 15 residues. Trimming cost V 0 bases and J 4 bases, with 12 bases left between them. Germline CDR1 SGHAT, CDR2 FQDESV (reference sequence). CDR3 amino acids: CASSLAPGRRETQYF. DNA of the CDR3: TGTGCCAGCAGCTTAGCGCCGGGAAGAAGAGAGACCCAGTACTTC.

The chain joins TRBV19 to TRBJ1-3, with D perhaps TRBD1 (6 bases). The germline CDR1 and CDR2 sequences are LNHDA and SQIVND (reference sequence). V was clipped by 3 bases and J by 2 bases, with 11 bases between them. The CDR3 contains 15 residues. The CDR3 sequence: CASSMGAGAGNTIYF. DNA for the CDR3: TGTGCCAGTAGTATGGGAGCAGGGGCTGGAAACACCATATATTTT. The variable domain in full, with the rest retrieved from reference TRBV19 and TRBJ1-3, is DGGITQSPKYLFRKEGQNVTLSCEQNLNHDAMYWYRQDPGQGLRLIYYSQIVNDFQKGDIAEGYSVSREKKESFPLTVTSAQKNPTAFYLCASSMGAGAGNTIYFGEGSWLTVV.

As DNA, the CDR3 is TGCGCCAGCAGTCCGACAGGGGGCCGGCAGCCCCAGCATTTT. It specifies CASSPTGGRQPQHF. V gene TRBV10-2 combines with J gene TRBJ1-5; 10 bases match TRBD1. Trimming removed 5 bases from V and 7 bases from J; junction bases left unmatched: 5. The CDR3 covers 14 residues. Germline-derived CDR1 and CDR2 are WSHSY and SAAADI.

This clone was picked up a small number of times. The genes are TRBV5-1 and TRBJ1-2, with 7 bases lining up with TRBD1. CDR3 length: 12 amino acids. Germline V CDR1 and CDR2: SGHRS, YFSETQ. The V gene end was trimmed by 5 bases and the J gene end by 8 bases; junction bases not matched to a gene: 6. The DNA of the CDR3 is TGCGCCAGCAGTCCGACAGGGAGGGGCTACACCTTC. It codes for CASSPTGRGYTF. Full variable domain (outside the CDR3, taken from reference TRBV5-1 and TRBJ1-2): KAGVTQTPRYLIKTRGQQVTLSCSPISGHRSVSWYQQTPGQGLQFLFEYFSETQRNKGNFPGRFSGRQFSNSRSEMNVSTLELGDSALYLCASSPTGRGYTFGSGTRLTVV.

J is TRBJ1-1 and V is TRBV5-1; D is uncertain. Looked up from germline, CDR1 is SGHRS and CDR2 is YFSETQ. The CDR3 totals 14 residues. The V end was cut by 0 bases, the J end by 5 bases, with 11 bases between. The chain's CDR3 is CASSLAEGETEAFF. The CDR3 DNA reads TGCGCCAGCAGCTTGGCCGAGGGAGAAACTGAAGCTTTCTTT.

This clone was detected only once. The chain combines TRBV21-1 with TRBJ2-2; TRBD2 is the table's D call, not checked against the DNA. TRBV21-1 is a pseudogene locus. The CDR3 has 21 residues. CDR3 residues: CASSTLGQTPGLAITGGELFF. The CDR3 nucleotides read TGTGCCAGCAGCACTTTGGGCCAAACACCGGGACTAGCTATTACGGGCGGGGAGCTGTTTTTT.

CDR3 sequence: CASSSGFSGGQSNQPQHF. The DNA for the CDR3 is TGTGCCAGCAGCTCCGGTTTCAGCGGGGGGCAGAGCAATCAGCCCCAGCATTTT. This rearrangement joins TRBV5-5 to TRBJ1-5; D may be TRBD1 (6 bases). The germline V gene encodes CDR1 SGHKS and CDR2 YYEKEE (reference sequence). V lost 3 bases, J lost 1 base, and 20 bases lay in between. This CDR3 has 18 residues.